This T cell receptor beta chain was identified during a study of control samples from healthy donors and cancer patients. Here immunoSEQ multiplex PCR was the method, and the copy in TCRdb shows in-frame clones only, minus some. The repertoire holds tens of thousands of clones, with 88% as singletons. This CDR3 region has 15 residues. Germline V gene sequence: CDR1 LNHDA, CDR2 SQIVND (reference sequence). Trimming stripped 3 bases from V and 3 bases from J, with 12 bases between. This TCR was sampled from a man aged 45 to 65 with head and neck cancer. The sequenced material came from PBMCs. The gene calls are TRBV19 and TRBJ1-5, with D maybe TRBD1 (5 bases). CDR3 sequence: CASSMGGGDNQPQHF. CDR3 bases: TGTGCCAGTAGTATGGGTGGGGGGGACAATCAGCCCCAGCATTTT.